The entry that follows covers one T cell receptor (beta chain) sequence. This entry comes from a study of blood T cell repertoires in COVID-19. In the study overall: From the United States, Italy and Spain came samples of acute and convalescent COVID-19. Nucleic acid was either cDNA or gDNA, and it came from T cells, B-cell-depleted T cells, or PBMCs.

The CDR3 sequence is 15 residues long. The germline V and J ends were trimmed by 0 bases and 0 bases, with 3 bases remaining between them. Looked up from germline, CDR1 is MGHRA and CDR2 is YSYEKL. Original processing methods: Estimation of nucleated cell counts was performed using reference gene primer amplification. Here immunoSEQ multiplex PCR was the method, and the copy in TCRdb shows in-frame clones only, minus some. The V and J calls and clone size come from that table; D and trimming were worked out from the DNA. Here the sample spans around 19,000 clones, roughly 87% being singletons. The source material was peripheral blood. The clonotype was recovered from a human donor in a cohort sampled during active COVID-19. The donor label of this sample is uncertain. The rearrangement joins TRBV4-1 to TRBJ2-6; D unresolved. The CDR3 DNA reads TGCGCCAGCAGCCAAGAGAGCTCTGGGGCCAACGTCCTGACTTTC. Its translation: CASSQESSGANVLTF.